The rows below give T cell receptor beta chains drawn from one sample of a study of OX40 agonist ivuxolimab in advanced cancers. The protocol was immunoSEQ multiplex PCR, while the TCRdb copy is restricted to in-frame clones and leaves out a portion. The sample records over 55,000 clones, about 91% being singletons. The material sequenced was CD4+ or CD8+ T cells sorted from blood, taken in a trial of the OX40 agonist ivuxolimab. Receptors originate from an adult with an advanced solid tumor such as melanoma, head and neck, liver or kidney cancer. Both conserved end residues are part of each CDR3. The order of the fields is V gene, J gene, clone size, D gene, CDR3 DNA, CDR3 protein. D genes are given only for firm matches. Where a row states a size, it is once, few, many or the class of an expanded clone; other rows omit it.

V gene: TRBV7-8
J gene: TRBJ1-2
clone size: .
D gene: TRBD1
CDR3 DNA: TGTGCCAGCAGCTTAACTATCACTCCGGGACAGGGGGCAATGTTAGATGGCTACACCTTC
CDR3 protein: CASSLTITPGQGAMLDGYTF

V gene: TRBV27
J gene: TRBJ2-7
clone size: once
D gene: .
CDR3 DNA: TGTGCCAGCAGTTTATCGACCACCTACGAGCAGTACTTC
CDR3 protein: CASSLSTTYEQYF

V gene: TRBV28
J gene: TRBJ2-1
clone size: .
D gene: .
CDR3 DNA: TGTGCCAGCAGTTTGGAGGGGTTCGCCTACAATGAGCAGTTCTTC
CDR3 protein: CASSLEGFAYNEQFF

V gene: TRBV9
J gene: TRBJ2-2
clone size: .
D gene: .
CDR3 DNA: TGTGCCAGCAGCAACGGACTGGACGCCACCGGGGAGCTGTTTTTT
CDR3 protein: CASSNGLDATGELFF

V gene: TRBV27
J gene: TRBJ2-5
clone size: .
D gene: .
CDR3 DNA: TGTGCCAGCAGTCCCGTGGCCGGGCGACAAGAGACCCAGTACTTC
CDR3 protein: CASSPVAGRQETQYF

V gene: TRBV29-1
J gene: TRBJ2-2
clone size: .
D gene: .
CDR3 DNA: TGCAGCGGTCTACAGGGTTCGGGCGGGGAGCTGTTTTTT
CDR3 protein: CSGLQGSGGELFF

V gene: TRBV5-6
J gene: TRBJ2-1
clone size: once
D gene: TRBD2
CDR3 DNA: TGTGCCAGCAGCTTGGGTTTCTCGGGAGGGCCTGAGCAGTTCTTC
CDR3 protein: CASSLGFSGGPEQFF

V gene: TRBV14
J gene: TRBJ2-7
clone size: once
D gene: .
CDR3 DNA: TGTGCCAGCAGCCAAGAAGGGATGGGGCTAATCGAGCAGTACTTC
CDR3 protein: CASSQEGMGLIEQYF

V gene: TRBV6-5
J gene: TRBJ1-1
clone size: .
D gene: .
CDR3 DNA: TGTGCCAGCAGTCCTATTCTGACGGTTGGGACTGAAGCTTTCTTT
CDR3 protein: CASSPILTVGTEAFF

V gene: TRBV28
J gene: TRBJ1-2
clone size: .
D gene: .
CDR3 DNA: TGTGCCAGCAGTTTAATCCCGTTTGAAGGCTACACCTTC
CDR3 protein: CASSLIPFEGYTF

V gene: TRBV28
J gene: TRBJ2-2
clone size: .
D gene: .
CDR3 DNA: TGTGCCAGCAGTTCCTCCCGCTGGGAGGGGGTTGGGTCCGGGGAGCTGTTTTTT
CDR3 protein: CASSSSRWEGVGSGELFF

V gene: TRBV7-9
J gene: TRBJ2-3
clone size: .
D gene: .
CDR3 DNA: TGTGCCAGCAGCCGGCACACAGATACGCAGTATTTT
CDR3 protein: CASSRHTDTQYF

V gene: TRBV5-4
J gene: TRBJ2-1
clone size: once
D gene: TRBD2
CDR3 DNA: TGTGCCAGCAGGGCCTCTAGCGGGCGTTTGAATGAGCAGTTCTTC
CDR3 protein: CASRASSGRLNEQFF

V gene: TRBV27
J gene: TRBJ2-1
clone size: .
D gene: TRBD2
CDR3 DNA: TGTGCCAGCAGTTTACGCGGGAGACAGAATGAGCAGTTCTTC
CDR3 protein: CASSLRGRQNEQFF

V gene: TRBV27
J gene: TRBJ2-7
clone size: .
D gene: .
CDR3 DNA: TGTGCCAGCAGTTTACGATTCGCAGGGCTCTACGAGCAGTACTTC
CDR3 protein: CASSLRFAGLYEQYF

V gene: TRBV4-3
J gene: TRBJ2-2
clone size: once
D gene: TRBD2
CDR3 DNA: TGCGCCAGCAGCCAAGGGACTAGCGGGGTGGGGTTTTTGCCCGGGGAGCTGTTTTTT
CDR3 protein: CASSQGTSGVGFLPGELFF

V gene: TRBV28
J gene: TRBJ1-5
clone size: .
D gene: .
CDR3 DNA: TGTGCCAGCAGTTTACTGGTAGGAGGGGGGATCAATCAGCCCCAGCATTTT
CDR3 protein: CASSLLVGGGINQPQHF

V gene: TRBV19
J gene: TRBJ1-1
clone size: .
D gene: .
CDR3 DNA: TGTGCCACCAGGCGGGGTGGCACTGAAGCTTTCTTT
CDR3 protein: CATRRGGTEAFF

V gene: TRBV7-2
J gene: TRBJ2-1
clone size: .
D gene: .
CDR3 DNA: TGTGCCAGCAGCTTATTGTCTACCGGGTCTGAGCAGTTCTTC
CDR3 protein: CASSLLSTGSEQFF

V gene: TRBV29-1
J gene: TRBJ2-7
clone size: once
D gene: TRBD2
CDR3 DNA: TGCAGCGTTGAAACCTTTAGCGGGAGGGCCCACGAGCAGTACTTC
CDR3 protein: CSVETFSGRAHEQYF

V gene: TRBV7-9
J gene: TRBJ2-7
clone size: .
D gene: TRBD1
CDR3 DNA: TGTGCCAGCAGCTTAGCGAGGACAGGGGGTGACTACGAGCAGTACTTC
CDR3 protein: CASSLARTGGDYEQYF

V gene: TRBV10-3
J gene: TRBJ2-7
clone size: .
D gene: .
CDR3 DNA: TGTGCCATCAGTGACCCACAGGTCGATCAGTACTTC
CDR3 protein: CAISDPQVDQYF

V gene: TRBV19
J gene: TRBJ2-7
clone size: .
D gene: .
CDR3 DNA: TGTGCCAGTACAGACGGGACTTCCTACGAGCAGTACTTC
CDR3 protein: CASTDGTSYEQYF

V gene: TRBV19
J gene: TRBJ2-2
clone size: many
D gene: .
CDR3 DNA: TGTGCCAGTAGTTATGCCACCGGGGAGCTGTTTTTT
CDR3 protein: CASSYATGELFF

V gene: TRBV28
J gene: TRBJ2-1
clone size: .
D gene: .
CDR3 DNA: TGTGCCAGCAGTTTAGGCAGGTCACTAGATGAGCAGTTCTTC
CDR3 protein: CASSLGRSLDEQFF

V gene: TRBV11-2
J gene: TRBJ2-7
clone size: .
D gene: .
CDR3 DNA: TGTGCCAGCAGCTTTCGGACGGGGTCCTACGAGCAGTACTTC
CDR3 protein: CASSFRTGSYEQYF

V gene: TRBV9
J gene: TRBJ2-1
clone size: .
D gene: .
CDR3 DNA: TGTGCCAGCACCTCCGGGACTTTCACCTACAATGAGCAGTTCTTC
CDR3 protein: CASTSGTFTYNEQFF

V gene: TRBV27
J gene: TRBJ1-1
clone size: few
D gene: TRBD1
CDR3 DNA: TGTGCCAGCATGGGACAGGGCAACACTGAAGCTTTCTTT
CDR3 protein: CASMGQGNTEAFF

V gene: TRBV6-5
J gene: TRBJ2-7
clone size: .
D gene: .
CDR3 DNA: TGTGCCAGCAGTTACTCCGGACTAAACTACGAGCAGTACTTC
CDR3 protein: CASSYSGLNYEQYF

V gene: TRBV10-3
J gene: TRBJ1-2
clone size: few
D gene: .
CDR3 DNA: TGTGCCATCAGTGATCCGGTGGGATCCTATGGCTACACCTTC
CDR3 protein: CAISDPVGSYGYTF

V gene: TRBV6-4
J gene: TRBJ2-2
clone size: .
D gene: TRBD1
CDR3 DNA: TGTGCCAGCAGTGCGGACAGGGGAGGGACCGGGGAGCTGTTTTTT
CDR3 protein: CASSADRGGTGELFF

V gene: TRBV14
J gene: TRBJ2-1
clone size: .
D gene: TRBD1
CDR3 DNA: TGTGCCAGCAGCCGGCAGGGGGCACTCGATGAGCAGTTCTTC
CDR3 protein: CASSRQGALDEQFF

V gene: TRBV15
J gene: TRBJ2-7
clone size: .
D gene: .
CDR3 DNA: TGTGCCACCAGCCCGGGGAGGACGTACGAGCAGTACTTC
CDR3 protein: CATSPGRTYEQYF

V gene: TRBV5-6
J gene: TRBJ2-3
clone size: .
D gene: TRBD1
CDR3 DNA: TGTGCCAGCAGCGGTGGACAGGGGGGCACAGATACGCAGTATTTT
CDR3 protein: CASSGGQGGTDTQYF

V gene: TRBV27
J gene: TRBJ2-3
clone size: .
D gene: .
CDR3 DNA: TGTGCCAGCGCCGACTCAGATACGCAGTATTTT
CDR3 protein: CASADSDTQYF

V gene: TRBV5-6
J gene: TRBJ2-7
clone size: .
D gene: .
CDR3 DNA: TGTGCCAGCAGCTCAGGGAACTACGAGCAGTACTTC
CDR3 protein: CASSSGNYEQYF

V gene: TRBV29-1
J gene: TRBJ2-1
clone size: .
D gene: .
CDR3 DNA: TGCAGCGTTGAAGAACAGGGCAACCCAAACAATGAGCAGTTCTTC
CDR3 protein: CSVEEQGNPNNEQFF

V gene: TRBV5-1
J gene: TRBJ2-7
clone size: .
D gene: .
CDR3 DNA: TGCGCCAGTCCACCGCCCGGGACGGAGTGCTACGAGCAGTACTTC
CDR3 protein: CASPPPGTECYEQYF

V gene: TRBV7-9
J gene: TRBJ2-1
clone size: .
D gene: .
CDR3 DNA: TGTGCCAGCAGCTTAGCGGTCTCAAAAGGAGATGAGCAGTTCTTC
CDR3 protein: CASSLAVSKGDEQFF

V gene: TRBV28
J gene: TRBJ1-1
clone size: .
D gene: .
CDR3 DNA: TGTGCCAGCAGAGGGGAGGGGAAGAACACTGAAGCTTTCTTT
CDR3 protein: CASRGEGKNTEAFF

V gene: TRBV27
J gene: TRBJ2-1
clone size: .
D gene: .
CDR3 DNA: TGTGCCAGCAGGGGGGCGGCCAATGAGCAGTTCTTC
CDR3 protein: CASRGAANEQFF

V gene: TRBV13
J gene: TRBJ2-7
clone size: once
D gene: .
CDR3 DNA: TGTGCCAGCAGCCTTGCCGAAGGGTACGAGCAGTACTTC
CDR3 protein: CASSLAEGYEQYF

V gene: TRBV29-1
J gene: TRBJ2-1
clone size: .
D gene: TRBD2
CDR3 DNA: TGCAGCGTTCCACCTCCCTCTAGCGCGGGAGGGTCCCTACACTACAATGAGCAGTTCTTC
CDR3 protein: CSVPPPSSAGGSLHYNEQFF

V gene: TRBV2
J gene: TRBJ1-5
clone size: .
D gene: .
CDR3 DNA: TGTGCCAGCAGTCCACAGGAGAATCAGCCCCAGCATTTT
CDR3 protein: CASSPQENQPQHF

V gene: TRBV7-8
J gene: TRBJ1-5
clone size: few
D gene: .
CDR3 DNA: TGTGCCAGCAGCTTACTTGAAGGTAGCAATCAGCCCCAGCATTTT
CDR3 protein: CASSLLEGSNQPQHF